Only one count was recorded for the clone carrying this T cell receptor beta chain. The antigen remains unidentified. The entry originates in a study of shared clonotypes between healthy human individuals. Study-wide results and caveats: Limitation of the genetic and exposure-history diversity represented came from the few donors. Several donors had about 5% of their naive CD4 clonotypes in common.

V was pared by 3 bases and J by 0 bases, with 15 bases between. Per the germline V gene, CDR1 is MNHNS and CDR2 is SASEGT. The CDR3 has 16 amino acids. Sequencing was performed with immunoSEQ multiplex PCR; in TCRdb, only in-frame clones are kept and a portion is missing. This sample has 1.5 million to 2.5 million clones, with roughly 94% found just once. CD8 cells regarded as naive lacked CD45RO, were positively chosen for CCR7, and omitted terminally differentiated effector memory CD45RA+ cells. Healthy HIV-negative adults with no recent acute infections or vaccinations were recruited as donors. Nashville, Tennessee was home to all donors, each a Caucasian adult.

The clonotype was recovered from a man aged 18 to 30 in good health. This rearrangement joins TRBV6-1 to TRBJ2-7, with a tentative D call TRBD2 (6 bases). What was sequenced was naive CD8+ T cells sorted from blood. CDR3 sequence (DNA): TGTGCCAGCAGTGACCTGGGGGGTGCGAGCTCCTACGAGCAGTACTTC. It codes for CASSDLGGASSYEQYF.